The 15 T cell receptor beta chains reported below all come from one sample, sequenced in a study of CD8+ T cells in alopecia areata. Sequencing relied on a cDNA template that was reverse transcribed from extracted RNA. Data came from immunoSEQ multiplex PCR; TCRdb stores just in-frame clones and leaves some out. The repertoire holds 90,000 to 150,000 clones, with roughly 69% as singletons. The material sequenced was CD4+ T cells sorted from blood. These receptors all come from a human donor in good health.

V gene TRBV29-1 combines with J gene TRBJ2-7; D unclear. Deletions cut 3 bases from V and 3 bases from J, with 9 bases between. The germline CDR1 and CDR2 sequences are SQVTM and ANQGSEA. The CDR3 has 12 residues. CDR3 DNA sequence: TGCAGCGTTGATGGACCAAGCTACGAGCAGTACTTC. It translates to CSVDGPSYEQYF.

The rearrangement joins TRBV11-2 to TRBJ2-5; TRBD2 matches 15 bases. The junction had 11 bases not matched to a gene; V was cut back by 4 bases and J by 11 bases. Germline V CDR1 and CDR2: SGHAT, FQNNGV. This CDR3 region has 16 residues. The CDR3, as DNA: TGTGCCAGCAGCTCGGGACTAGCGGGGGGACAGGGGACACAGTACTTC. This encodes CASSSGLAGGQGTQYF. Drawing the rest from reference TRBV11-2 and TRBJ2-5, the complete variable domain is EAGVAQSPRYKIIEKRQSVAFWCNPISGHATLYWYQQILGQGPKLLIQFQNNGVVDDSQLPKDRFSAERLKGVDSTLKIQPAKLEDSAVYLCASSSGLAGGQGTQYFGPGTRLLVL.

This clone was seen a single time. The chain joins TRBV30 to TRBJ1-2; TRBD1 might be the D (5 bases). The CDR3 sequence is 14 residues long. CDR1 and CDR2 from the germline V gene are GTSNPN and SVGIG (reference sequence). With 0 bases removed from V and 0 bases from J, the gap between germline ends came to 8 bases. CDR3 bases: TGTGCCTGGAGTGTACAGGTGGCTAACTATGGCTACACCTTC. Its protein product is CAWSVQVANYGYTF.

This clone has more than one count but fewer than ten. V usage is TRBV29-1 and J usage is TRBJ1-1; D perhaps matches TRBD1 (5 bases). Germline V gene lookup returns CDR1 SQVTM and CDR2 ANQGSEA. The CDR3 consists of 11 residues. Trimming left V 6 bases short and J 1 base short, with 6 bases between. CDR3 DNA: TGCAGCGTAAGGGGGAACACTGAAGCTTTCTTT. It yields the protein CSVRGNTEAFF.

This clone was counted a few times. This chain connects TRBV5-1 to TRBJ2-2; D might be TRBD2 (6 bases). The CDR3 contains 16 residues. CDR1 and CDR2 (germline): SGHRS, YFSETQ. V lost 1 base, J lost 1 base, and 11 bases lay in between. The CDR3, as DNA: TGCGCCAGCAGCTTGACGAGCGGGCTGAACACCGGGGAGCTGTTTTTT. It yields the protein CASSLTSGLNTGELFF. Drawing the rest from reference TRBV5-1 and TRBJ2-2, the complete variable domain is KAGVTQTPRYLIKTRGQQVTLSCSPISGHRSVSWYQQTPGQGLQFLFEYFSETQRNKGNFPGRFSGRQFSNSRSEMNVSTLELGDSALYLCASSLTSGLNTGELFFGEGSRLTVL.

This clone was seen only a few times. This chain joins TRBV29-1 and TRBJ1-2; TRBD1 matches at 7 bases. The CDR3 spans 14 residues. Germline-derived CDR1 and CDR2 are SQVTM and ANQGSEA. V dropped 2 bases and J dropped 5; count of bases not matched to a gene: 8. In DNA form, the CDR3 reads TGCAGCGTTGAAAGTTGGGACAGCCATTATGGCTACACCTTC. Its protein product is CSVESWDSHYGYTF. Together with reference TRBV29-1 and TRBJ1-2, the CDR3 gives the full variable domain: SAVISQKPSRDICQRGTSLTIQCQVDSQVTMMFWYRQQPGQSLTLIATANQGSEATYESGFVIDKFPISRPNLTFSTLTVSNMSPEDSSIYLCSVESWDSHYGYTFGSGTRLTVV.

V is TRBV30 and J is TRBJ1-1, with D hard to call. The CDR3 sequence is 14 residues long. Per the germline V gene, CDR1 is GTSNPN and CDR2 is SVGIG (reference sequence). V lost 2 bases and J lost 1, with 11 bases in between. The CDR3 DNA is TGTGCCTGGAGTACCTGGACCGAGAACACTGAAGCTTTCTTT. Its translation is CAWSTWTENTEAFF. The full variable domain, its missing parts supplied by reference TRBV30 and TRBJ1-1, is SQTIHQWPATLVQPVGSPLSLECTVEGTSNPNLYWYRQAAGRGLQLLFYSVGIGQISSEVPQNLSASRPQDRQFILSSKKLLLSDSGFYLCAWSTWTENTEAFFGQGTRLTVV.

The rearrangement links TRBV30 to TRBJ2-7; no reliable D call. Germline V gives CDR1 GTSNPN, CDR2 SVGIG (reference sequence). V was shortened by 1 base and J by 4 bases, with 11 bases between the two germline ends. This CDR3 spans 13 amino acids. In nucleotides, the CDR3 is TGTGCCTGGAGTGAGGCATTGCAATACGAGCAGTACTTC. Translated, it gives CAWSEALQYEQYF.

This rearrangement joins TRBV6-5 to TRBJ2-7; perhaps D is TRBD1 or TRBD2 (5 bases each). CDR1 MNHEY and CDR2 SVGAGI come from the germline V gene. The CDR3 spans 14 residues. Trimming left V 6 bases short and J 0 bases short, with 12 bases between. CDR3 amino acids: CASSPRGNSYEQYF. The DNA for the CDR3 is TGTGCCAGCAGCCCCCGGGGCAACTCCTACGAGCAGTACTTC.

The chain links TRBV10-3 to TRBJ2-3; D is possibly TRBD2 (6 bases). V lost 2 bases, J lost 4 bases, and 19 bases lay in between. CDR3 length: 17 residues. The germline V gene has CDR1 ENHRY and CDR2 SYGVKD. This CDR3 is CAISEPPGLVLADTQYF. The DNA of the CDR3 is TGTGCCATCAGTGAGCCACCGGGACTCGTATTGGCAGATACGCAGTATTTT.

The chain joins TRBV6-1 to TRBJ2-7; tentatively, D is TRBD1 (5 bases). Germline V gene sequence: CDR1 MNHNS, CDR2 SASEGT. Deletions cut 2 bases from V and 3 bases from J, with 8 bases between. The CDR3 extends over 13 amino acids. Here the CDR3 DNA reads TGTGCCAGCAGTGAAATGACAGTCTACGAGCAGTACTTC. Encoded protein: CASSEMTVYEQYF.

This chain uses TRBV9 with TRBJ1-6, with D hard to call. The CDR3 is 14 amino acids. CDR1 SGDLS and CDR2 YYNGEE come from the germline V gene. Trimming removed 0 bases at V and 11 bases at J, with 12 bases between. For the CDR3, the DNA is TGTGCCAGCAGCGTAGGCGTTGAGGAGACACCCCTCCACTTT. This encodes CASSVGVEETPLHF.

This clone has only one observation. The rearrangement uses TRBV13 and TRBJ2-7; TRBD1 matches at 10 bases. The CDR3 is 14 residues long. Germline trimming cut 4 bases from V and 7 bases from J; bases unmatched to any gene: 7. Germline CDR1 is PRHDT and CDR2 is FYEKMQ (reference sequence). The CDR3 protein is CASSYTRTGGEQYF. In DNA form, the CDR3 reads TGTGCCAGCAGCTACACTCGGACAGGGGGTGAGCAGTACTTC.

V gene TRBV5-1 combines with J gene TRBJ2-3, with D maybe TRBD2 (7 bases). Germline V gives CDR1 SGHRS, CDR2 YFSETQ. The CDR3 loop spans 13 amino acids. Trimming shortened V by 4 bases and J by 2 bases, and 8 bases separated the two germline ends. CDR3 DNA sequence: TGCGCCAGCAGCGCGGGGGCCACAGATACGCAGTATTTT. This sequence encodes CASSAGATDTQYF.

V gene TRBV18 combines with J gene TRBJ2-3; possibly TRBD1 for D (5 bases). Germline CDR1 reads KGHSH; CDR2 reads LQKENI. V was shortened by 4 bases and J by 0 bases, with 14 bases between the two germline ends. The CDR3 spans 16 residues. CDR3 sequence: CASSHQGYGSTDTQYF. CDR3 DNA sequence: TGTGCCAGCTCACACCAGGGATATGGGAGCACAGATACGCAGTATTTT.